The rows below give T cell receptor beta chains drawn from one sample of a study of graft-versus-host responses after intestinal transplantation. Clones were read by immunoSEQ multiplex PCR, and TCRdb kept only the in-frame ones, dropping some. The sample holds about 15,000 clones, 25% to 40% seen once. Specimen: alloreactive CD4+ T cells from a mixed lymphocyte reaction culture, collected before intestinal transplant. The receptors shown here come from a human patient who received an intestinal transplant. Each CDR3 is given with its conserved first and last residue. Fields, in order: CDR3 DNA, CDR3 protein, J gene, clone size, V gene, D gene. The D gene is left open where the match is weak. Part of the rows lack a size; the others show once, few, many or a class for expanded clones.

CDR3 DNA: TGCGCCAGCAGCTACCGGGACACTGGGGCCAACGTCCTGACTTTC
CDR3 protein: CASSYRDTGANVLTF
J gene: TRBJ2-6
clone size: NA
V gene: TRBV5-1
D gene: NA

CDR3 DNA: TGTGCCAGCAGCTTCGGGACAGGGTTTTATGGCTACACCTTC
CDR3 protein: CASSFGTGFYGYTF
J gene: TRBJ1-2
clone size: few
V gene: TRBV5-3
D gene: TRBD1

CDR3 DNA: TGCGCCAGCAGCCCTGGCGGGACAGGCGTAAACTATGGCTACACCTTC
CDR3 protein: CASSPGGTGVNYGYTF
J gene: TRBJ1-2
clone size: NA
V gene: TRBV5-1
D gene: TRBD1

CDR3 DNA: TGTGCCAGCAGCGTAGACGGGGGGGCCTCCTACAATGAGCAGTTCTTC
CDR3 protein: CASSVDGGASYNEQFF
J gene: TRBJ2-1
clone size: NA
V gene: TRBV9
D gene: TRBD2

CDR3 DNA: TGTGCCAGCAGGAGAAGAGCAGTCTCCTACGAGCAGTACTTC
CDR3 protein: CASRRRAVSYEQYF
J gene: TRBJ2-7
clone size: NA
V gene: TRBV6-6
D gene: NA

CDR3 DNA: TGTGCCAGCAGCCCCCGAAAAGGGTTCACTTCGATCTTC
CDR3 protein: CASSPRKGFTSIF
J gene: TRBJ2-1
clone size: NA
V gene: TRBV5-6
D gene: NA

CDR3 DNA: TGCGCCAGCAGTGAGTCGACGGGGAACCCCTTTTACAATGAGCAGTTCTTC
CDR3 protein: CASSESTGNPFYNEQFF
J gene: TRBJ2-1
clone size: few
V gene: TRBV10-1
D gene: NA

CDR3 DNA: TGTGCCTGGGATAGGGGGCGCGATGAAAAACTGTTTTTT
CDR3 protein: CAWDRGRDEKLFF
J gene: TRBJ1-4
clone size: few
V gene: TRBV30
D gene: TRBD1

CDR3 DNA: TGTGCCAGCAGCAGGGAGGTAGGGACTGAAGCTTTCTTT
CDR3 protein: CASSREVGTEAFF
J gene: TRBJ1-1
clone size: few
V gene: TRBV6-4
D gene: NA

CDR3 DNA: TGTGCCAGCAACCTTCGGTACGGCTACACCTTC
CDR3 protein: CASNLRYGYTF
J gene: TRBJ1-2
clone size: NA
V gene: TRBV2
D gene: NA

CDR3 DNA: TGCGCCAGCAGGGTCGATTCGGGACAGGGTTCCAATGAGCAGTTCTTC
CDR3 protein: CASRVDSGQGSNEQFF
J gene: TRBJ2-1
clone size: few
V gene: TRBV5-1
D gene: TRBD1

CDR3 DNA: TGTGCCAGTAGTATTTATGCAGGGGTCCAAGAGCAGTACTTC
CDR3 protein: CASSIYAGVQEQYF
J gene: TRBJ2-7
clone size: NA
V gene: TRBV19
D gene: NA

CDR3 DNA: TGTGCCAGCAGCGCCCCGGGACTAGCGGGCGAGACCCAGTACTTC
CDR3 protein: CASSAPGLAGETQYF
J gene: TRBJ2-5
clone size: NA
V gene: TRBV2
D gene: TRBD2

CDR3 DNA: TGTGCCAGCAGTCAAACCCGGACTAGCGGGGGATTGACCCAGTACTTC
CDR3 protein: CASSQTRTSGGLTQYF
J gene: TRBJ2-5
clone size: NA
V gene: TRBV27
D gene: TRBD2

CDR3 DNA: TGTGCCAGCAGCTTGTGGACAGGGGTCCTGTATAGTGATCAGCCCCAGCATTTT
CDR3 protein: CASSLWTGVLYSDQPQHF
J gene: TRBJ1-5
clone size: NA
V gene: TRBV5-4
D gene: TRBD1

CDR3 DNA: TGCGCCAGCAGCTTGGGAGTTGAGGATACGCAGTATTTT
CDR3 protein: CASSLGVEDTQYF
J gene: TRBJ2-3
clone size: NA
V gene: TRBV5-1
D gene: NA

CDR3 DNA: TGTGCCAGCAGTTACTCCCGGGCCGGTGGGTACGAGCAGTACTTC
CDR3 protein: CASSYSRAGGYEQYF
J gene: TRBJ2-7
clone size: NA
V gene: TRBV6-5
D gene: NA

CDR3 DNA: TGTGCCAGCACCTTAGCGGGGGGGTCCTACGAGCAGTACTTC
CDR3 protein: CASTLAGGSYEQYF
J gene: TRBJ2-7
clone size: NA
V gene: TRBV2
D gene: TRBD2

CDR3 DNA: TGTGCCAGCAGATATAGCGGGAGGGCCGTTGAGCAGTTCTTC
CDR3 protein: CASRYSGRAVEQFF
J gene: TRBJ2-1
clone size: few
V gene: TRBV11-2
D gene: TRBD2

CDR3 DNA: TGCGCCAGCAGTGAGAATCAAGAAGCTGAAGCTTTCTTT
CDR3 protein: CASSENQEAEAFF
J gene: TRBJ1-1
clone size: NA
V gene: TRBV10-1
D gene: NA

CDR3 DNA: TGCGCCAGCAGCCAAGACATGGGCTGGAGCAATCAGCCCCAGCATTTT
CDR3 protein: CASSQDMGWSNQPQHF
J gene: TRBJ1-5
clone size: few
V gene: TRBV4-1
D gene: NA

CDR3 DNA: TGTGCCAGCAGTACAGGGGATCACGAGCAGTACTTC
CDR3 protein: CASSTGDHEQYF
J gene: TRBJ2-7
clone size: few
V gene: TRBV6-6
D gene: TRBD1

CDR3 DNA: TGTGCCAGCTCACCTCAGCATCTCAAGGGTAATGAAAAACTGTTTTTT
CDR3 protein: CASSPQHLKGNEKLFF
J gene: TRBJ1-4
clone size: NA
V gene: TRBV18
D gene: NA

CDR3 DNA: TGTGCCAGTAGTATAGTTTACAGAATGGGAGAGCAGTACTTC
CDR3 protein: CASSIVYRMGEQYF
J gene: TRBJ2-7
clone size: NA
V gene: TRBV19
D gene: NA

CDR3 DNA: TGTGCCAGCAGAGGGACAGTCAACACCGGGGAGCTGTTTTTT
CDR3 protein: CASRGTVNTGELFF
J gene: TRBJ2-2
clone size: medium-sized
V gene: TRBV2
D gene: TRBD1

CDR3 DNA: TGTGCCAGCAGTTACTCGCGCAGGGGAGAGACCCAGTACTTC
CDR3 protein: CASSYSRRGETQYF
J gene: TRBJ2-5
clone size: NA
V gene: TRBV6-5
D gene: NA

CDR3 DNA: TGTGCCAGCAGCCCAGTTCGGCAGACTGAAGCTTTCTTT
CDR3 protein: CASSPVRQTEAFF
J gene: TRBJ1-1
clone size: few
V gene: TRBV7-2
D gene: NA

CDR3 DNA: TGTGCCAGCAGTTTCCTGACAGGGGCGGGCACTGAAGCTTTCTTT
CDR3 protein: CASSFLTGAGTEAFF
J gene: TRBJ1-1
clone size: NA
V gene: TRBV27
D gene: TRBD1

CDR3 DNA: TGTGCCAGCAGTTACGACGGAATAAACATTCAGTACTTC
CDR3 protein: CASSYDGINIQYF
J gene: TRBJ2-4
clone size: NA
V gene: TRBV6-5
D gene: NA

CDR3 DNA: TGTGCCACCAGCAGAGATGGGCGTCTGGCGTCCCGAGAGGCCCAGTACTTC
CDR3 protein: CATSRDGRLASREAQYF
J gene: TRBJ2-5
clone size: NA
V gene: TRBV15
D gene: NA

CDR3 DNA: TGTGCCAGCAAAAGCACCACAGATACGCAGTATTTT
CDR3 protein: CASKSTTDTQYF
J gene: TRBJ2-3
clone size: NA
V gene: TRBV6-1
D gene: NA

CDR3 DNA: TGTGCCAGCAGTTACTCGAACACGGGTAACTATGGCTACACCTTC
CDR3 protein: CASSYSNTGNYGYTF
J gene: TRBJ1-2
clone size: few
V gene: TRBV6-5
D gene: NA

CDR3 DNA: TGTGCCAGCAGCAGCCAGGGGTATAATTCACCCCTCCACTTT
CDR3 protein: CASSSQGYNSPLHF
J gene: TRBJ1-6
clone size: NA
V gene: TRBV5-5
D gene: NA

CDR3 DNA: TGTGCCACCTTAAAGAGGGCAGGGGACTACAATGAGCAGTTCTTC
CDR3 protein: CATLKRAGDYNEQFF
J gene: TRBJ2-1
clone size: few
V gene: TRBV6-5
D gene: NA

CDR3 DNA: TGTGCTAGTGGTTTCCCCGGACAGGACAATGAGCAGTTCTTC
CDR3 protein: CASGFPGQDNEQFF
J gene: TRBJ2-1
clone size: NA
V gene: TRBV12-5
D gene: TRBD1

CDR3 DNA: TGTGCCAGCAGCTCGTGGACAGGTTCAAATTCACCCCTCCACTTT
CDR3 protein: CASSSWTGSNSPLHF
J gene: TRBJ1-6
clone size: few
V gene: TRBV7-2
D gene: TRBD1

CDR3 DNA: TGCGCCAGCAGCCCCAGGACAGGGTGGGAAGAGACCCAGTACTTC
CDR3 protein: CASSPRTGWEETQYF
J gene: TRBJ2-5
clone size: NA
V gene: TRBV4-3
D gene: TRBD1

CDR3 DNA: TGCGCCAGCAGCCAAGTCATGGTAGCGGGGAGCACAGATACGCAGTATTTT
CDR3 protein: CASSQVMVAGSTDTQYF
J gene: TRBJ2-3
clone size: NA
V gene: TRBV4-1
D gene: TRBD2

CDR3 DNA: TGCGCCAGCAGCTTGGTCCGGACAGATACGCAGTATTTT
CDR3 protein: CASSLVRTDTQYF
J gene: TRBJ2-3
clone size: NA
V gene: TRBV5-1
D gene: NA

CDR3 DNA: TGTGCCAGCAGAGTGGCTAGCGGGGGCGGGGAGCAGTACTTC
CDR3 protein: CASRVASGGGEQYF
J gene: TRBJ2-7
clone size: NA
V gene: TRBV7-9
D gene: TRBD2

CDR3 DNA: TGCGCCAGCAGCCAAGACGCGCACTCTTACACAGATACGCAGTATTTT
CDR3 protein: CASSQDAHSYTDTQYF
J gene: TRBJ2-3
clone size: NA
V gene: TRBV4-3
D gene: NA

CDR3 DNA: TGTGCCAGCAGTTTATCTGGGGCGTCCTATAATTCACCCCTCCACTTT
CDR3 protein: CASSLSGASYNSPLHF
J gene: TRBJ1-6
clone size: NA
V gene: TRBV27
D gene: NA

CDR3 DNA: TGTGCCAGCAGCTTAAGGCCAGGGGTAGCCTCTGGAAACACCATATATTTT
CDR3 protein: CASSLRPGVASGNTIYF
J gene: TRBJ1-3
clone size: NA
V gene: TRBV5-4
D gene: NA

CDR3 DNA: TGTGCCAGCAGCGCCAGGGGAGAGGCGACTGAAGCTTTCTTT
CDR3 protein: CASSARGEATEAFF
J gene: TRBJ1-1
clone size: NA
V gene: TRBV9
D gene: NA

CDR3 DNA: TGTGCCAGCAGTTCCGAGCGGGGTAGCGATGAGCAGTTCTTC
CDR3 protein: CASSSERGSDEQFF
J gene: TRBJ2-1
clone size: NA
V gene: TRBV6-5
D gene: TRBD2

CDR3 DNA: TGTGCCTGGAATCTTGGAGCGGGGGTTCGCTTCTTC
CDR3 protein: CAWNLGAGVRFF
J gene: TRBJ2-1
clone size: once
V gene: TRBV30
D gene: TRBD2

CDR3 DNA: TGCGCCAGCAGCTTGGGGTCCCTAGCGCGGGATGGGCACGATACGCAGTATTTT
CDR3 protein: CASSLGSLARDGHDTQYF
J gene: TRBJ2-3
clone size: NA
V gene: TRBV5-1
D gene: NA

CDR3 DNA: TGTGCCATCAGTGAGGGCAGGACGAAAGAGACCCAGTACTTC
CDR3 protein: CAISEGRTKETQYF
J gene: TRBJ2-5
clone size: medium-sized
V gene: TRBV10-3
D gene: NA

CDR3 DNA: TGTGCCAGCAGTGGAGGGACTAGGAGTGAGCAGTTCTTC
CDR3 protein: CASSGGTRSEQFF
J gene: TRBJ2-1
clone size: NA
V gene: TRBV2
D gene: TRBD2

CDR3 DNA: TGTGCCAGCAGACGAGGGGAAGAGTCACCCCTCCACTTT
CDR3 protein: CASRRGEESPLHF
J gene: TRBJ1-6
clone size: medium-sized
V gene: TRBV6-5
D gene: NA

CDR3 DNA: TGTGCCATCGGCCCAGGGGGCAGGACCGGGGAGCTGTTTTTT
CDR3 protein: CAIGPGGRTGELFF
J gene: TRBJ2-2
clone size: few
V gene: TRBV10-3
D gene: TRBD1

CDR3 DNA: TGTGCCAGCAGCTTTGGACAGGGGGCAGACTATGGCTACACCTTC
CDR3 protein: CASSFGQGADYGYTF
J gene: TRBJ1-2
clone size: NA
V gene: TRBV9
D gene: TRBD1

CDR3 DNA: TGTGCCAGCAGTCCCACATGGGTTGGCTATGGCTACACCTTC
CDR3 protein: CASSPTWVGYGYTF
J gene: TRBJ1-2
clone size: few
V gene: TRBV6-1
D gene: NA

CDR3 DNA: TGTGCCAGCAGCTTTCCCGGACGGAACTATGGCTACACCTTC
CDR3 protein: CASSFPGRNYGYTF
J gene: TRBJ1-2
clone size: few
V gene: TRBV5-6
D gene: NA

CDR3 DNA: TGTGCCAGCGACAGGGACAGGGCGGAAGAGACCCAGTACTTC
CDR3 protein: CASDRDRAEETQYF
J gene: TRBJ2-5
clone size: NA
V gene: TRBV6-5
D gene: TRBD1